A selection of T cell receptor beta chains follows, all from one sample in a study of tumor and adjacent non-tumor tissue in lung cancer. TCRdb fed the multiplex PCR reads into MiXCR, producing one record per CDR3 protein. The sample records 80,000 to 130,000 distinct CDR3 sequences, 55% to 65% being singletons. Sequencing was done on a sample of distant non-tumor lung tissue. The receptors stem from a young man with non-small cell lung cancer. CDR3s include the opening cysteine and the closing phenylalanine or tryptophan. Each record gives: V gene, CDR3 length, D gene, clone size, J gene, CDR3 DNA, CDR3 protein. A D gene is named only where the DNA matches it firmly. Some rows have no size entry. The others give once, few or many, or a class for an expanded clone.

TRBV12-3/TRBV12-4	14	NA	once	TRBJ2-7	TGTGCCAGCAGTTATACCGGGAGTACTTACGAGCAGTACTTC	CASSYTGSTYEQYF
TRBV4-2	16	NA	many	TRBJ1-5	TGTGCCAGCAGCCAAGTAACAGCTAATAGCAATCAGCCCCAGCATTTT	CASSQVTANSNQPQHF
TRBV20-1	15	TRBD1	NA	TRBJ2-7	TGCAGCGCAGAGGGGACAGGGGGCTTTTTAGACAAGCAGTACTTC	CSAEGTGGFLDKQYF
TRBV6-2/TRBV6-3	13	NA	NA	TRBJ2-3	TGTGCCAGCAGTTGCCTTTCGCTAGACACGCAGTATTTT	CASSCLSLDTQYF
TRBV6-2/TRBV6-3	18	NA	NA	TRBJ2-2	TGTGCCAGTACCCAAGCCCCCCCAGGGTCCCGGAACACCGGGGAGCTGTTTTTT	CASTQAPPGSRNTGELFF
TRBV6-1	14	NA	NA	TRBJ2-2	TGTGCCAGCGGAGGCAGCTTGAACACCGGGAAGCTATTTTTT	CASGGSLNTGKLFF
TRBV29-1	13	TRBD2	many	TRBJ2-2	TGCAGCGTAAGCGGGAGCAACTCCGGGGAGCTGTTTTTT	CSVSGSNSGELFF
TRBV6-2/TRBV6-3	18	NA	NA	TRBJ1-5	TGTGCCAGCAGTTACCCCGGGTCTGGCAGTGGGGTTCGTCAGCCCCAGCATTTT	CASSYPGSGSGVRQPQHF
TRBV6-5	17	NA	NA	TRBJ2-7	TGTGCCAGCACCACGGGAGTTGGGACATGGAACTCCTACGCGCTGTACTTC	CASTTGVGTWNSYALYF
TRBV12-3/TRBV12-4	13	NA	NA	TRBJ2-7	TGTGCCAGCAACCCCCCCCATACGGATGAGCAGTACTTC	CASNPPHTDEQYF
TRBV11-2	15	TRBD1	NA	TRBJ1-4	TGTGCCAGCAGCTCTTTTGGGACAGGGAGTGAAAAACTGTTTTTT	CASSSFGTGSEKLFF
TRBV5-4	16	NA	NA	TRBJ1-4	TGTACCAGCAGCTTTGGCCAGGGATCAACTAATGAAAAACTGTTTTTT	CTSSFGQGSTNEKLFF
TRBV14	15	NA	many	TRBJ2-1	TGTGCCAGCAGCCAAATGATGACTATCTACAATGAGCAGTTCTTC	CASSQMMTIYNEQFF
TRBV6-1	14	NA	NA	TRBJ1-1	TGTGCCAGCAGTGACGGACCCGACGAGGCTGATGCTTTCTTT	CASSDGPDEADAFF
TRBV29-1	15	TRBD1	many	TRBJ2-4	TGCAGCGCGGAACTCCGGGACAGGGCAAAAAACATTCAGTACTTC	CSAELRDRAKNIQYF
TRBV14	13	NA	NA	TRBJ2-7	TGTGCGAGCAGCTCACACCAGAGTAACGAGCAGTACTTC	CASSSHQSNEQYF
TRBV11-2	15	NA	NA	TRBJ2-5	TGTGCCAGTAGCTCCCCCAGGACACCTCAAGAGACCCAGTACTTC	CASSSPRTPQETQYF
TRBV6-2/TRBV6-3	16	TRBD2	many	TRBJ2-3	TGTGCCAGCAGAGAAAGGGGAGGGCAAAGCACAGATACGCAGTATTTT	CASRERGGQSTDTQYF
TRBV14	12	NA	many	TRBJ2-4	TGTGCCAGCAGCCAAGATAGGTTTATTCAGTACTTC	CASSQDRFIQYF
TRBV11-2	16	TRBD2	NA	TRBJ2-1	TGTGCCAGCAGCTTAAATTGGACGGGGAGGGTCGATGAGCAGTTCTTC	CASSLNWTGRVDEQFF
TRBV12-3/TRBV12-4	15	TRBD1	NA	TRBJ1-1	TGTGCCAGCAGTTTCGGGACAGGGGGTAGCACTGAAGCTTGCTTT	CASSFGTGGSTEACF
TRBV20-1	10	NA	once	TRBJ2-3	TGCAGTGGAATCTCAGATACGCAGTACTTT	CSGISDTQYF
TRBV6-1	12	NA	NA	TRBJ2-7	TGTGGCACTAAGGCTGACAGACCCGAGCAGTATTTC	CGTKADRPEQYF
TRBV6-5	15	TRBD1	NA	TRBJ2-7	TGTGCCAGCTGTTGCTCCAGGACAGGTTCCTACGAGCAGTACTTC	CASCCSRTGSYEQYF
TRBV11-2	15	TRBD2	NA	TRBJ2-5	TGTACTAGCAGATTAGAAGAGGGAGGGCAAGAGACCCAGTACTTC	CTSRLEEGGQETQYF
TRBV29-1	12	NA	few	TRBJ2-7	TGCAGCGTCAATGAAGGGGTGGACGAGCAGTACTTC	CSVNEGVDEQYF
TRBV20-1	17	NA	NA	TRBJ2-1	TGCAGTGTTAGAGTCCCTGAATCGCAGGGACCCTACAATGAGCAGTTCTTC	CSVRVPESQGPYNEQFF
TRBV7-2	14	NA	few	TRBJ1-6	TGTGCCAGCAGCTTAGAGTGGGTAGATGTCACCCTCCACTTT	CASSLEWVDVTLHF
TRBV6-1	17	TRBD1	NA	TRBJ2-1	TGTGCCGGCAGTGAAATTTTCGGGACAGGGAGGTACAATGAGCAGTTCTTC	CAGSEIFGTGRYNEQFF
TRBV20-1	16	TRBD2	NA	TRBJ2-2	TGCAGTGCTAGAGATCCTAGCGGGGGGGAGACCGGGGAGCTGTTTTTT	CSARDPSGGETGELFF
TRBV20-1	13	TRBD2	NA	TRBJ2-7	TGCAGTGCTCCGGGGGGAAACCTATACGAGCAGTACTTC	CSAPGGNLYEQYF
TRBV20-1	14	TRBD1	NA	TRBJ1-3	TGCAGTGCTAAAGCAGGGGGCCTCGGAAACATCATATATTTC	CSAKAGGLGNIIYF